The rows below give T cell receptor beta chains drawn from one sample of a study of T cells in Graves' hyperthyroidism and ophthalmopathy. A single record per CDR3 protein comes from TCRdb applying MiXCR to the multiplex PCR reads. The profile shows about 380,000 distinct CDR3 sequences, about 14% of them singletons. Sequenced sample: blood. The receptors shown here come from a woman aged 60-70 years with Graves' hyperthyroidism. The CDR3 runs from the conserved cysteine through the conserved F or W. A D gene is named only where the DNA matches it firmly. For some rows the clone size is stated as once, few or many, or as a class when expanded; others skip it.

v_call	j_call	d_call	clone_size	cdr3_length	cdr3_aa	cdr3_nt
TRBV27	TRBJ2-1	TRBD2	.	17	CASSFISGAGKYNEQFF	TGTGCCAGCAGTTTTATCTCTGGAGCGGGAAAGTACAATGAGCAGTTCTTC
TRBV6-1	TRBJ2-5	.	many	15	CASSGTGLAQETQYF	TGTGCCAGCAGTGGGACGGGGCTAGCTCAAGAGACCCAGTACTTC
TRBV12-3/TRBV12-4	TRBJ2-3	.	many	13	CASNQGGSDTQYF	TGTGCCAGCAATCAAGGGGGGTCGGATACGCAGTATTTT
TRBV3-1	TRBJ2-7	.	many	13	CASSRSSNYEQYF	TGTGCCAGCAGCCGGAGTAGCAACTACGAGCAGTACTTC
TRBV20-1	TRBJ2-1	.	many	11	CSAKHYNEQFF	TGCAGTGCGAAGCATTACAATGAGCAGTTCTTC
TRBV7-9	TRBJ1-1	.	few	16	CASSLKRGGLNTEAFF	TGTGCCAGCAGCTTAAAACGGGGGGGGTTGAACACTGAAGCTTTCTTT
TRBV29-1	TRBJ2-7	TRBD1	many	11	CSGSTGAEQYF	TGCAGCGGGTCGACAGGGGCCGAGCAGTACTTC
TRBV13	TRBJ1-2	.	many	15	CASSSRGGPRYGYTF	TGTGCCAGCAGCTCCCGCGGGGGGCCGAGGTATGGCTACACCTTC
TRBV2	TRBJ2-2	.	many	13	CASSESVAGELFF	TGTGCCAGCAGTGAATCGGTTGCCGGGGAGCTGTTTTTT
TRBV13	TRBJ2-3	.	many	14	CASRLGGATDTQYF	TGTGCCAGCAGACTAGGGGGGGCCACAGATACGCAGTATTTT
TRBV7-8	TRBJ1-5	.	many	16	CASSLSDAYSNQPQHF	TGTGCCAGCAGCCTGAGTGACGCTTATAGCAATCAGCCCCAGCATTTT
TRBV28	TRBJ2-1	.	.	13	CASSFRSGNEQFF	TGTGCCAGCAGTTTCAGGAGTGGCAATGAGCAGTTCTTC